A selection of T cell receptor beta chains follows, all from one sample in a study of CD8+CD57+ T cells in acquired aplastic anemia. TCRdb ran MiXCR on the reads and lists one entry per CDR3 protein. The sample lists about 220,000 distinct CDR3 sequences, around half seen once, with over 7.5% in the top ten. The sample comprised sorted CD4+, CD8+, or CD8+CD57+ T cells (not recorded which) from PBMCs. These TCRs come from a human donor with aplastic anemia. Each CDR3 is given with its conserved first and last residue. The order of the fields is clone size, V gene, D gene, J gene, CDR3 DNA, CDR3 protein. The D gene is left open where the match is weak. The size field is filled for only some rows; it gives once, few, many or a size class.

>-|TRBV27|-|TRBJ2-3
TGTGCCAGCGTCGACCGGGCGAGGACAGATACGCAGTATTTT
CASVDRARTDTQYF
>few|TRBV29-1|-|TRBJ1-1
TGCAGCGTTGAATATTTGAACACTGAAGCTTTCTTT
CSVEYLNTEAFF
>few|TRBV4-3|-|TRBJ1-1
TGCGCCAGCAGCCAAGATCGGGGGGGAATGAACACTGAAGCTTTCTTT
CASSQDRGGMNTEAFF
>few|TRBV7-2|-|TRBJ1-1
TGTGCCAGCAGCTTAGAGGGTGGCACTGAAGCTTTCTTT
CASSLEGGTEAFF
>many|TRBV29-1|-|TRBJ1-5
TGCAGCGTTGTTTTTGGGGCAGGGCTAATAGGCAATCAGCCCCAGCATTTT
CSVVFGAGLIGNQPQHF
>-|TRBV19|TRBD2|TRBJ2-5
TGTGCCAGTAGTATATTGGGGGGGTACCAAGAGACCCAGTACTTC
CASSILGGYQETQYF
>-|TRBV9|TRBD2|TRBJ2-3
TGTGCCAGCAGCAAGGGACTAGCGGGAGGGAACACAGATACGCAGTATTTT
CASSKGLAGGNTDTQYF
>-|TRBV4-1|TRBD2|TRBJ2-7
TGCGCCAGCAGCCACCCCGGACTAGGAGGCTACGAGCAGTACTTC
CASSHPGLGGYEQYF
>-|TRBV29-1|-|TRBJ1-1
TGCAGCGTTGAAGGTTACGGGAAGCTCACTGAAGCTTTCTTT
CSVEGYGKLTEAFF
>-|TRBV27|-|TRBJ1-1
TGTGCCAGCAGGGCCTTTGCGAACACTGAAGCTTTCTTT
CASRAFANTEAFF
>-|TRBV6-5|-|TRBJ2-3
TGTGCCAGCAGTTGCTCAGGGGGGGGAGATACGCAGTATTTT
CASSCSGGGDTQYF
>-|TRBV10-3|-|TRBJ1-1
TGTGCCATCAGTGGGCCGGGGGGGCAGGTAGCTTTCTTT
CAISGPGGQVAFF
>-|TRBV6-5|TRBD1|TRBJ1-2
TGTGCCAGCAGTTACTCGGACAGGGATAGCGGCTACACCTTC
CASSYSDRDSGYTF
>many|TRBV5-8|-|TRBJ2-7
TGTGCCAGCAGCGCGGGGACGGGGACTTACGAGCAGTACTTC
CASSAGTGTYEQYF
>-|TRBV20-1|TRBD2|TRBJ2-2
TGCAGTGCTAGGGGACTAGCGGGCCTGAACACCGGGGAGCTGTTTTTT
CSARGLAGLNTGELFF
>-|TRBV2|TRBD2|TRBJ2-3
TGTGCCAGCAGCTTACGAGCTAGCGGGAACACAGATACGCAGTATTTT
CASSLRASGNTDTQYF
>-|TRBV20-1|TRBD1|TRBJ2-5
TGCAGTGCTAGGGCCGACAGGGACCAAGAGACCCAGTACTTC
CSARADRDQETQYF
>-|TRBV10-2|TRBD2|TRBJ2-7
TGCGCCAGCAGTGAAGTAGCGGGAGGGCGAGGGCAGTACTTC
CASSEVAGGRGQYF
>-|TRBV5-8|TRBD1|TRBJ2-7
TGTGCCAGCAGCTTGACTCGGACAGGACACTACGAGCAGTACTTC
CASSLTRTGHYEQYF
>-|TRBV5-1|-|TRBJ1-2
TGCGCCAGCAGGGACAGAACACACCCTACTAACTATGGCTACACCTTC
CASRDRTHPTNYGYTF
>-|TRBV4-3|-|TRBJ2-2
TGCGCCAGCAGCCCCAACGCCGGGGAGCTGTTTTTT
CASSPNAGELFF
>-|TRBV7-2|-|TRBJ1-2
TGTGCCAGCAGCTTCCCAGGGAGCCTCTATGGCTACACCTTC
CASSFPGSLYGYTF
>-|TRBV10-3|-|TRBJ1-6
TGTGCCATCAGTGAGTCGAGCGGTTCACCCCTCCACTTT
CAISESSGSPLHF
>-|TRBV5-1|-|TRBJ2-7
TGTGCCAGCAGCTCCACCCCAGGTTCGGCCGAGCAGTACTTC
CASSSTPGSAEQYF
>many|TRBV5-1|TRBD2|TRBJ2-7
TGCGCCAGCAGCCCGGGGGGACTAGCTTCCGAGCAGTACTTC
CASSPGGLASEQYF
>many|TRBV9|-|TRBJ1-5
TGTGCCAGCTCCCCGTTCGCGGACGGGGAGGACCAGCCCCAGCATTTT
CASSPFADGEDQPQHF
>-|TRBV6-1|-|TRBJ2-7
TGTGCCAGCAGTGAATCGTGGGAACCCCTCTCCTACGAGCAGCACTTC
CASSESWEPLSYEQHF
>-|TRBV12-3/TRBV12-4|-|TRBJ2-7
TGTGCCAGCAGTTCCTCAAACCAATTATACGAGCAGTACTTC
CASSSSNQLYEQYF
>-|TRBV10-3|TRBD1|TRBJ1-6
TGTGCCATCAGTGTTGACAGGGAGTATAATTCACCCCTCCACTTT
CAISVDREYNSPLHF
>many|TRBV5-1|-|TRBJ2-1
TGCGCCAGCAGCTTGGACAGCCCCCTCTACAATGAGCAGTTCTTC
CASSLDSPLYNEQFF
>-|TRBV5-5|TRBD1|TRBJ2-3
TGTGCCAGCAGCCAAGAAGAGGGGGCGTCCCATACGCAGTATTTT
CASSQEEGASHTQYF
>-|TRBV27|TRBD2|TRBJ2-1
TGTGCCAGCTTGGGGCGCCTAGCGGGAAAGAATGAGCAGTTCTTC
CASLGRLAGKNEQFF
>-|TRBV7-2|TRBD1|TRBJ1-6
TGTGCCAGCAGCCGAGGACAGGGTCTTTCACCCCTCCACTTT
CASSRGQGLSPLHF
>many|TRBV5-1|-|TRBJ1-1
TGCGCCAGCAGCTCGACCGAGGGGGCTTTCTTT
CASSSTEGAFF
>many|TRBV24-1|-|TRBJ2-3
TGTGCCACCAGTGAATCGGCGGCGGATACGCAGTATTTT
CATSESAADTQYF